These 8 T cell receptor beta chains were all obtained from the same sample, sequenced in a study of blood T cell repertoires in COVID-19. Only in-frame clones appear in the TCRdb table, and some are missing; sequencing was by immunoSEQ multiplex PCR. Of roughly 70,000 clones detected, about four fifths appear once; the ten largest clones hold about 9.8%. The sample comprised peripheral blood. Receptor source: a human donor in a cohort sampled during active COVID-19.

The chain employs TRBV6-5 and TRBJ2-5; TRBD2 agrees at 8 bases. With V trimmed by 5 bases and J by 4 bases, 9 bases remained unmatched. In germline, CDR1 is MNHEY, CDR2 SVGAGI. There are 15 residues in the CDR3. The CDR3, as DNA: TGTGCCAGCAGTAGGGGAGCGGGAGATCGAGAGACCCAGTACTTC. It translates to CASSRGAGDRETQYF.

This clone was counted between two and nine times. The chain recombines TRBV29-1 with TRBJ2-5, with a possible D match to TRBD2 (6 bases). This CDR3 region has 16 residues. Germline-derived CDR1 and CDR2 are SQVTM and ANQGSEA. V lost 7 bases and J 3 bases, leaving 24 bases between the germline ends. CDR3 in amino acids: CSAPDAEGWVKETQYF. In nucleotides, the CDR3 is TGCAGCGCCCCGGATGCGGAGGGGTGGGTGAAAGAGACCCAGTACTTC. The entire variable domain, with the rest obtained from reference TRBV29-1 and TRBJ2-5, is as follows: SAVISQKPSRDICQRGTSLTIQCQVDSQVTMMFWYRQQPGQSLTLIATANQGSEATYESGFVIDKFPISRPNLTFSTLTVSNMSPEDSSIYLCSAPDAEGWVKETQYFGPGTRLLVL.

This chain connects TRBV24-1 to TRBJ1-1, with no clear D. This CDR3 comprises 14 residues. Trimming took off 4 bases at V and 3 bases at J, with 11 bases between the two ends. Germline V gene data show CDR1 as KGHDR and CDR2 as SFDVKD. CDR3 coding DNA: TGTGCCACCAGTGACGCGGGCGGAGACACTGAAGCTTTCTTT. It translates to CATSDAGGDTEAFF.

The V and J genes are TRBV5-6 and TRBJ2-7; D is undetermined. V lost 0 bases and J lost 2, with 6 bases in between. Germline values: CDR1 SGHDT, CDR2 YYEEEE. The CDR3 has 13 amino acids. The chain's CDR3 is CASSLVRTYEQYF. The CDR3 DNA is TGTGCCAGCAGCTTGGTGAGGACCTACGAGCAGTACTTC.

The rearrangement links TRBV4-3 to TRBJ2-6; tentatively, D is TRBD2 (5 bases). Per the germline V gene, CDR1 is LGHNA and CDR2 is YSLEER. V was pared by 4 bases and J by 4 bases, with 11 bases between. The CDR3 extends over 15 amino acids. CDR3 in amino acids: CASSPEGSGANVLTF. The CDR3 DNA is TGCGCCAGCAGCCCCGAGGGTTCCGGGGCCAACGTCCTGACTTTC.

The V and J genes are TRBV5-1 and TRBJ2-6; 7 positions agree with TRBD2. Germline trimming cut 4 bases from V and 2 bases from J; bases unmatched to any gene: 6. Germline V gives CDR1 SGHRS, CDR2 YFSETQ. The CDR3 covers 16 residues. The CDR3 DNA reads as TGCGCCAGCAGCACTCGACGGGGGGCTGGGGCCAACGTCCTGACTTTC. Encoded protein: CASSTRRGAGANVLTF.

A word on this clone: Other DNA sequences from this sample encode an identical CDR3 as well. The chain's CDR3 is CAWSPMNTGELFF. For the CDR3, the DNA is TGTGCCTGGAGTCCCATGAACACCGGGGAGCTGTTTTTT. This chain links TRBV30 with TRBJ2-2, with D uncertain. The CDR3 has 13 residues. Between the trimmed V and J ends, which lost 2 bases and 1 base, there was a span of 5 bases. Germline V gene lookup returns CDR1 GTSNPN and CDR2 SVGIG (reference sequence).

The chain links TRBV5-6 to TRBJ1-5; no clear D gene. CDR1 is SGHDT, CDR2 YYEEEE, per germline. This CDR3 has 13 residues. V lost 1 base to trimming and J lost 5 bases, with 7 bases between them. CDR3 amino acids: CASSLNRDQPQHF. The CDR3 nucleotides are TGTGCCAGCAGCTTGAACAGAGATCAGCCCCAGCATTTT.